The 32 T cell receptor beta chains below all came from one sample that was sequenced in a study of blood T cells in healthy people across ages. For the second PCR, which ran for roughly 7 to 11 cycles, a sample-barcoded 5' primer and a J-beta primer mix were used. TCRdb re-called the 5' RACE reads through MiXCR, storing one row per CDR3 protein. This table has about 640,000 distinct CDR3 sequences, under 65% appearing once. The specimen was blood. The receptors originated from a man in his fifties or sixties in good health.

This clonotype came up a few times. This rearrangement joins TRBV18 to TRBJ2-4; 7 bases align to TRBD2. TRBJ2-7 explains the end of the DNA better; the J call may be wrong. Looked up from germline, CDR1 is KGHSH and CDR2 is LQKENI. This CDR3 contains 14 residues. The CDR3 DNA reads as TGTGCCAGCTCACCGGGGAGGGTAAGGGCCGAGCAGTACTTC. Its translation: CASSPGRVRAEQYF.

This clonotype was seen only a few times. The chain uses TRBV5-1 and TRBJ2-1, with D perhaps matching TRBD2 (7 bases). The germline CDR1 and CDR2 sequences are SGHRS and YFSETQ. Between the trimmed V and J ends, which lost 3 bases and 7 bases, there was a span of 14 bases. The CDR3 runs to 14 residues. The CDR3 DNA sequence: TGCGCCAGCAGCTGGGGAGGGGGTCCGAATGAGCAGTTCTTC. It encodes CASSWGGGPNEQFF. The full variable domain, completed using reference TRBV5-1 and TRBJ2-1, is KAGVTQTPRYLIKTRGQQVTLSCSPISGHRSVSWYQQTPGQGLQFLFEYFSETQRNKGNFPGRFSGRQFSNSRSEMNVSTLELGDSALYLCASSWGGGPNEQFFGPGTRLTVL.

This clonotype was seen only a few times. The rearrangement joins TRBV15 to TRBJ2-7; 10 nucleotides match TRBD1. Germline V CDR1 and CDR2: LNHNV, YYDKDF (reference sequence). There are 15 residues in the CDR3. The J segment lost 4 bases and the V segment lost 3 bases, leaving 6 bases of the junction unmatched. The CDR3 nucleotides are TGTGCCACCAGCAGGGGGGCGGGACAGGGGTACGAGCAGTACTTC. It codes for CATSRGAGQGYEQYF. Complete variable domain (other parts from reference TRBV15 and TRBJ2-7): DAMVIQNPRYQVTQFGKPVTLSCSQTLNHNVMYWYQQKSSQAPKLLFHYYDKDFNNEADTPDNFQSRRPNTSFCFLDIRSPGLGDTAMYLCATSRGAGQGYEQYFGPGTRLTVT.

For the CDR3, the DNA is TGTGCCAGCAGCTTAGCGGCGGGTGGGGCTAGCCACTTCGTTACGCAGTATTTT. It yields the protein CASSLAAGGASHFVTQYF. The V and J genes are TRBV7-9 and TRBJ2-3; the D gene could be TRBD1 or TRBD2 (5 bases each). Deletions cut 0 bases from V and 8 bases from J, with 24 bases between. In germline, CDR1 is SEHNR, CDR2 FQNEAQ (reference sequence). This CDR3 comprises 18 residues. Based on the CDR3 plus reference TRBV7-9 and TRBJ2-3, the full variable domain is DTGVSQNPRHKITKRGQNVTFRCDPISEHNRLYWYRQTLGQGPEFLTYFQNEAQLEKSRLLSDRFSAERPKGSFSTLEIQRTEQGDSAMYLCASSLAAGGASHFVTQYFGPGTRLTVL.

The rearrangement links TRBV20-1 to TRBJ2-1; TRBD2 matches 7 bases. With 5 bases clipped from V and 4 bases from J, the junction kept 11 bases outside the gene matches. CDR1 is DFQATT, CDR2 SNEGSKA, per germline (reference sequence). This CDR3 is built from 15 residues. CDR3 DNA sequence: TGCAGTGCTGCGACTAGCCGGGGGGTTTACAATGAGCAGTTCTTC. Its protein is CSAATSRGVYNEQFF.

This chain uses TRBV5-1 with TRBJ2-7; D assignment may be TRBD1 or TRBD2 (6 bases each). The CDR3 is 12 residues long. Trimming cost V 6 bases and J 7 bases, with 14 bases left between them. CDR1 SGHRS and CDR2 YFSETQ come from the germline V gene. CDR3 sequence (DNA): TGCGCCAGCATCTCGGGGGCTGGGGAGCAGTACTTC. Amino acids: CASISGAGEQYF. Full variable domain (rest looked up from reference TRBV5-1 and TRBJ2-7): KAGVTQTPRYLIKTRGQQVTLSCSPISGHRSVSWYQQTPGQGLQFLFEYFSETQRNKGNFPGRFSGRQFSNSRSEMNVSTLELGDSALYLCASISGAGEQYFGPGTRLTVT.

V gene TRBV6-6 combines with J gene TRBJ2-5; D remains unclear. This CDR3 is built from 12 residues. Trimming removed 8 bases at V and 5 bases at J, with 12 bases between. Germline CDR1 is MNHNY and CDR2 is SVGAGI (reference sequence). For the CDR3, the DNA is TGTGCCAGCCTATCGAGGCAGGAGACCCAGTACTTC. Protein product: CASLSRQETQYF.

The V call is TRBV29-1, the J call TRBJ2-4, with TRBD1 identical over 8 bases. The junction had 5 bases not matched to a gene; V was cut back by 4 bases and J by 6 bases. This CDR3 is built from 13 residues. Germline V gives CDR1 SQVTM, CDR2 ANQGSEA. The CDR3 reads CSVVGQGGNIQYF. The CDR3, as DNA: TGCAGCGTTGTCGGACAGGGTGGAAACATTCAGTACTTC.

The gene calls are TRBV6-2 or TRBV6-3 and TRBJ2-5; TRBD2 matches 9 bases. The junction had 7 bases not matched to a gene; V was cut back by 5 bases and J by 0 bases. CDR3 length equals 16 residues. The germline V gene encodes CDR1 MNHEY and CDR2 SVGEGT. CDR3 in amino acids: CASSPGLAPYQETQYF. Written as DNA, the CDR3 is TGTGCCAGCAGTCCCGGACTAGCGCCGTACCAAGAGACCCAGTACTTC.

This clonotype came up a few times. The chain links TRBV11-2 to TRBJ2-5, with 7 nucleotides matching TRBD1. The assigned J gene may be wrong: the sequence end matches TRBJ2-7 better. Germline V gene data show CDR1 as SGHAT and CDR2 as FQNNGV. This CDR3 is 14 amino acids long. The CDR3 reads CASSLTDRAYEQYF. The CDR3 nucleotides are TGTGCCAGCAGCTTAACCGACAGGGCCTACGAGCAGTACTTC.

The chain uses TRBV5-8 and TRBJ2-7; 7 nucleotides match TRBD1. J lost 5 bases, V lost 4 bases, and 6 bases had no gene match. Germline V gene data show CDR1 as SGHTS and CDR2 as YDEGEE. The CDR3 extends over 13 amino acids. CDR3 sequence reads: CASSMTGSHEQYF. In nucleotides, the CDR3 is TGTGCCAGCAGCATGACAGGGAGCCACGAGCAGTACTTC.

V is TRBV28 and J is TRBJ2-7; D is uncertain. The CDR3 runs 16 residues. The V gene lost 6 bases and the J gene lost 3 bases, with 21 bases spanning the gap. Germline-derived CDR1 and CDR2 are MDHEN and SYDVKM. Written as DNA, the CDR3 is TGTGCCAGCAGCCCTCTAACTGGGCTCGGGTTCTACGAGCAGTACTTC. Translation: CASSPLTGLGFYEQYF. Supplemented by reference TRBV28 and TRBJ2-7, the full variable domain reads DVKVTQSSRYLVKRTGEKVFLECVQDMDHENMFWYRQDPGLGLRLIYFSYDVKMKEKGDIPEGYSVSREKKERFSLILESASTNQTSMYLCASSPLTGLGFYEQYFGPGTRLTVT.

The CDR3 DNA reads TGCAGTGCTAGGGTTCAGGGGGCGCCGGAGACCCAGTACTTC. It translates to CSARVQGAPETQYF. V usage is TRBV20-1 and J usage is TRBJ2-5, with 8 positions matching TRBD1. The CDR3 extends over 14 amino acids. Germline lookup yields CDR1 DFQATT and CDR2 SNEGSKA (reference sequence). Losses at the gene ends were 3 bases for V and 5 bases for J; bases not matched to a gene: 8.

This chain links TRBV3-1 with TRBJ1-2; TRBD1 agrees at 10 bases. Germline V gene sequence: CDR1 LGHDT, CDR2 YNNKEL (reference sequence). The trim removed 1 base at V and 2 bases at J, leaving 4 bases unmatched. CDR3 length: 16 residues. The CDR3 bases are TGTGCCAGCAGCCAAGCCTGGACAGGGGGGAACTATGGCTACACCTTC. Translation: CASSQAWTGGNYGYTF. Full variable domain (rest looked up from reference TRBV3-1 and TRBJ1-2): DTAVSQTPKYLVTQMGNDKSIKCEQNLGHDTMYWYKQDSKKFLKIMFSYNNKELIINETVPNRFSPKSPDKAHLNLHINSLELGDSAVYFCASSQAWTGGNYGYTFGSGTRLTVV.

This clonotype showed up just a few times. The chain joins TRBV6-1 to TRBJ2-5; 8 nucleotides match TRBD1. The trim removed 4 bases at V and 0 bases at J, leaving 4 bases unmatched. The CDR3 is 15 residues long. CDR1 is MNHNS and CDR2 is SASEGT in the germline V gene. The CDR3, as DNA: TGTGCCAGCAGTGGGGGACAGGCAAACCAAGAGACCCAGTACTTC. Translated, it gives CASSGGQANQETQYF.

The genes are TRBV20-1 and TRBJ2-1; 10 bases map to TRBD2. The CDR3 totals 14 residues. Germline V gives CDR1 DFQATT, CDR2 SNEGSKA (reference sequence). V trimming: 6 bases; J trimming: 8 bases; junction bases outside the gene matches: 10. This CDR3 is CSASTSGAWDEQFF. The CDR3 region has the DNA TGCAGTGCCAGTACTAGCGGGGCCTGGGATGAGCAGTTCTTC.

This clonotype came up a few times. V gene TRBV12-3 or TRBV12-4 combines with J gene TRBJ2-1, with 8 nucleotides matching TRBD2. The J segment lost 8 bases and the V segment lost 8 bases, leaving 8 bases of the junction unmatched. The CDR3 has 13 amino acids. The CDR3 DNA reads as TGTGCCAGCTCGGGACTAGTAGCGGATGAGCAGTTCTTC. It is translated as CASSGLVADEQFF.

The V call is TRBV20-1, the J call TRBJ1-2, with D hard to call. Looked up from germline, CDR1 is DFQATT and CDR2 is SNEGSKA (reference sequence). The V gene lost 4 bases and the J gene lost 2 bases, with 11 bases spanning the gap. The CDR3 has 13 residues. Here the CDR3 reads CSATPDGNYGYTF. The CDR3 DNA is TGCAGTGCTACCCCGGACGGGAACTATGGCTACACCTTC.

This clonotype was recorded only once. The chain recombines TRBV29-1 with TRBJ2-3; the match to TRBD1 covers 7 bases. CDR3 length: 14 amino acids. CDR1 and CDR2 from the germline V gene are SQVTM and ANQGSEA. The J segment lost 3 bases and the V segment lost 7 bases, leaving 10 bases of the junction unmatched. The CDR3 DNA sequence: TGCAGCGCCCGCGACAGGGAGAAAACAGATACGCAGTATTTT. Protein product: CSARDREKTDTQYF.

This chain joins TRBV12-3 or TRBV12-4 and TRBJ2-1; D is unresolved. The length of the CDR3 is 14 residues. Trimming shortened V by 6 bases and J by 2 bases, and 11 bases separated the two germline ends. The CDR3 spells CASRPNTAYNEQFF. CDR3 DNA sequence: TGTGCCAGCAGGCCAAACACGGCCTACAATGAGCAGTTCTTC.

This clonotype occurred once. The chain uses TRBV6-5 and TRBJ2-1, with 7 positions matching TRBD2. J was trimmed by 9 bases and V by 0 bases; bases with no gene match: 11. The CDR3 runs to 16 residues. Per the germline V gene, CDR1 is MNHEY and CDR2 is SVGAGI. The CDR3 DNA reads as TGTGCCAGCAGTTACTCCCGTCCGGCTAAGCGGGGTGAGCAGTTCTTC. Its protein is CASSYSRPAKRGEQFF.

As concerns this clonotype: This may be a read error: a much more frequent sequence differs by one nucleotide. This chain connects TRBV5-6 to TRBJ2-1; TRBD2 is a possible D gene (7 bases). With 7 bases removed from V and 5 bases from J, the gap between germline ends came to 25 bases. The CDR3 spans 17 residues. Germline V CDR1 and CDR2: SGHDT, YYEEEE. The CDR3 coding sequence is TGTGCCAGCGGCCTGCGAGTAGGCGGGGGCCCTCACAATGAGCAGTTCTTC. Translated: CASGLRVGGGPHNEQFF.

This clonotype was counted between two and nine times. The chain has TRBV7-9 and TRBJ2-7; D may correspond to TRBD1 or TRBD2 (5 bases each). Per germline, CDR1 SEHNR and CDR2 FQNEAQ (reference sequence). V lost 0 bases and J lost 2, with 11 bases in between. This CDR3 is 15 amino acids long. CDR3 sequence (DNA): TGTGCCAGCAGCTTAGCGGGTGGGACCGCCTACGAGCAGTACTTC. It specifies CASSLAGGTAYEQYF.

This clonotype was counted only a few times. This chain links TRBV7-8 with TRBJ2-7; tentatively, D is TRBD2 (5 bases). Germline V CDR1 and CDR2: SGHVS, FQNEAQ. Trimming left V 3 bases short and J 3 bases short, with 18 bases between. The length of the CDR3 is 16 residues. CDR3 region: CASSLVLGEGFYEQYF. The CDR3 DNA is TGTGCCAGCAGCTTGGTATTGGGTGAGGGCTTCTACGAGCAGTACTTC. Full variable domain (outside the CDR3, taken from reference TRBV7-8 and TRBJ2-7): GAGVSQSPRYKVAKRGQDVALRCDPISGHVSLFWYQQALGQGPEFLTYFQNEAQLDKSGLPSDRFFAERPEGSVSTLKIQRTQQEDSAVYLCASSLVLGEGFYEQYFGPGTRLTVT.

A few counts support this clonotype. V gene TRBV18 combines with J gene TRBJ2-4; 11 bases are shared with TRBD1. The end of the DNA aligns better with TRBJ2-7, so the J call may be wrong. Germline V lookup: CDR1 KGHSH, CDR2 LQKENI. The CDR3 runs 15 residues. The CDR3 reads CASSPIPGTGGEQYF. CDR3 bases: TGTGCCAGCTCCCCAATACCCGGGACAGGGGGCGAGCAGTACTTC.

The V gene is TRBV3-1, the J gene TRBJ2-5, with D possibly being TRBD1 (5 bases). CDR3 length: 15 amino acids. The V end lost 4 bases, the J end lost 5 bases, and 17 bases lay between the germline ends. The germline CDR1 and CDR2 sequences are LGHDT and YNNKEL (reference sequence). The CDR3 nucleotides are TGTGCCAGCAGCCTAGGTCGCGGAAAGGGGGAGACCCAGTACTTC. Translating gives CASSLGRGKGETQYF.

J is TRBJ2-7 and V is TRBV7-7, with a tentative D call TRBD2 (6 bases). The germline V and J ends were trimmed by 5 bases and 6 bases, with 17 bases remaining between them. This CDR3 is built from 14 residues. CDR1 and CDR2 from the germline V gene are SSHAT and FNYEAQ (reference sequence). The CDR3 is CASSAEGRLTEQYF. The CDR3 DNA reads TGTGCCAGCAGCGCGGAGGGACGGCTGACCGAGCAGTACTTC.

The CDR3: CATSEPGQAFYGYTF. The CDR3 DNA sequence: TGTGCCACCAGTGAACCGGGACAGGCTTTTTATGGCTACACCTTC. This chain uses TRBV24-1 with TRBJ1-2; 8 bases match TRBD1. The CDR3 is made up of 15 amino acids. CDR1 is KGHDR, CDR2 SFDVKD, per germline. Trimming at V came to 4 bases and at J to 5 bases, leaving 8 bases not matched to a gene.

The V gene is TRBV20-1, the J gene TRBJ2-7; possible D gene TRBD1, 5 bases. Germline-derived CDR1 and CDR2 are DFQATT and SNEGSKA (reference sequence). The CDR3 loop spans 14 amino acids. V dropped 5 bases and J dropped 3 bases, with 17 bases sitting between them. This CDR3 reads CSAPLTASSYEQYF. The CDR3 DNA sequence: TGCAGTGCTCCCCTGACAGCCTCCAGCTACGAGCAGTACTTC.

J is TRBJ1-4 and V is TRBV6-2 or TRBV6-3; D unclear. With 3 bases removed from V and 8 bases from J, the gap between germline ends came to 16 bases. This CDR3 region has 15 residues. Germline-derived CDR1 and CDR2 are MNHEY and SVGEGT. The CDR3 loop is CASSYEPGPREKLFF. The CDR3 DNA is TGTGCCAGCAGTTATGAGCCCGGGCCTCGGGAAAAACTGTTTTTT.

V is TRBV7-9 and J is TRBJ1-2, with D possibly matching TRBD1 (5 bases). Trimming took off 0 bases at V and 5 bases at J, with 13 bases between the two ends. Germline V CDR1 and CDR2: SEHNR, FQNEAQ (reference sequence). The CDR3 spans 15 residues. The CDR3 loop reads CASSLAGTPTYGYTF. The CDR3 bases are TGTGCCAGCAGCTTAGCGGGGACCCCCACATATGGCTACACCTTC.

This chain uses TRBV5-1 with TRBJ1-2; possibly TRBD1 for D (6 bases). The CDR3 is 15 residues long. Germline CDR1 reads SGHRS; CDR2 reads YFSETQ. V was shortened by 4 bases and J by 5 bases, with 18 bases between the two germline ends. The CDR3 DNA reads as TGCGCCAGCAGCGGGGACACACACGGGGTTTATGGCTACACCTTC. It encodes CASSGDTHGVYGYTF.